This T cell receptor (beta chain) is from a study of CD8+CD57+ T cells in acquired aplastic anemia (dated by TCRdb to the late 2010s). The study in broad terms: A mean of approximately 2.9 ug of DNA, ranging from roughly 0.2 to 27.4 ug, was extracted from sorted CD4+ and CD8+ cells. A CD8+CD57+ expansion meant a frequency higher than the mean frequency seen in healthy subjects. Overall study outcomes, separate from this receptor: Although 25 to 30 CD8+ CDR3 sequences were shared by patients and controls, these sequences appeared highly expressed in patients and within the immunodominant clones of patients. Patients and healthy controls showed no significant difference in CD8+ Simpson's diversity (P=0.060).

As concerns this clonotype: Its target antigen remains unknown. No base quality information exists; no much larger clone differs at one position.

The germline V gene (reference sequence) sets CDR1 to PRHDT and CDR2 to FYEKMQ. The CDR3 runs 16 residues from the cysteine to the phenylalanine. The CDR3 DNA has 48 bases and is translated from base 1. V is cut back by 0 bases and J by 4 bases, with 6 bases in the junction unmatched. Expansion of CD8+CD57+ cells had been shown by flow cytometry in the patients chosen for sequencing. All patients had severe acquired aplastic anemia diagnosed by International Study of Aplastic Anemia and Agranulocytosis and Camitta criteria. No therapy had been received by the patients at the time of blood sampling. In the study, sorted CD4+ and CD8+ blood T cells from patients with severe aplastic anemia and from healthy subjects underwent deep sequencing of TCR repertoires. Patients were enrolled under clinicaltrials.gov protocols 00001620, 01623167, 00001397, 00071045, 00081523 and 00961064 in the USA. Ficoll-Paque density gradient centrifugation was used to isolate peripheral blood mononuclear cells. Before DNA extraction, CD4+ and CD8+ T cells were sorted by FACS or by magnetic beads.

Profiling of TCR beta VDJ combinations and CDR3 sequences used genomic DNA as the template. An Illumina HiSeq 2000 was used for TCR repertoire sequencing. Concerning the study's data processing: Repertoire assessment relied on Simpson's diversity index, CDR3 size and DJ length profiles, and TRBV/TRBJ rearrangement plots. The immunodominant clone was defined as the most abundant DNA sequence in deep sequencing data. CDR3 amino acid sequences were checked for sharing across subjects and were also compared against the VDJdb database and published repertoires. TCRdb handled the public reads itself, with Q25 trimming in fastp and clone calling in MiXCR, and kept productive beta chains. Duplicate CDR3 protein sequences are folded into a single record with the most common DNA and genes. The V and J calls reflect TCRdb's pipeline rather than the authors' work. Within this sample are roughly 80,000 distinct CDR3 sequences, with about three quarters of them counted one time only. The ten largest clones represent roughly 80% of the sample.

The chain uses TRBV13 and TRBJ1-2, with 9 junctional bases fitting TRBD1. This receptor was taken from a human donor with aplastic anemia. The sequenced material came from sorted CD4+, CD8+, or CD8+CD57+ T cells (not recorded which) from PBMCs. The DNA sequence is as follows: TGTGCCAGCAGCTTAGGGACAGGGGGGGTGTTCTATGGCTACACCTTC. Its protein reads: CASSLGTGGVFYGYTF.